These T cell receptor beta chains were read from a single sample in a study of blood T cell repertoires in COVID-19. The data were produced by immunoSEQ multiplex PCR, yet TCRdb's version contains in-frame clones alone and is incomplete. Altogether 130,000 or so clones are present, 88% being singletons, with the ten largest covering less than 2%. The sample comprised peripheral blood. The source of these receptors is a woman in her fifties or sixties with acute or convalescent COVID-19. Both conserved end residues are part of each CDR3. The D gene is left open where the match is weak. Clone size is not always given. Where it is, it says once, few, many or a class for expanded clones.

J: TRBJ1-1; V: TRBV29-1; D: TRBD1; size: -; CDR3: CSVEVRRGQKTEAFF; DNA: TGCAGCGTTGAAGTTCGCAGGGGGCAAAAAACTGAAGCTTTCTTT
J: TRBJ2-7; V: TRBV4-2; D: -; size: -; CDR3: CASSQVGGLSYEQYF; DNA: TGTGCCAGCAGCCAGGTCGGCGGCCTTAGCTACGAGCAGTACTTC
J: TRBJ1-1; V: TRBV6-5; D: -; size: -; CDR3: CASSQNGGGGTEAFF; DNA: TGTGCCAGCAGTCAAAACGGGGGGGGCGGCACTGAAGCTTTCTTT
J: TRBJ2-2; V: TRBV24-1; D: TRBD1; size: -; CDR3: CATSYTGDTGELFF; DNA: TGTGCCACCAGTTATACAGGGGACACCGGGGAGCTGTTTTTT
J: TRBJ1-2; V: TRBV6-2/TRBV6-3; D: TRBD1; size: -; CDR3: CASSFGTGYGYTF; DNA: TGTGCCAGCAGCTTTGGGACAGGCTATGGCTACACCTTC
J: TRBJ1-4; V: TRBV5-4; D: TRBD1; size: -; CDR3: CASSPDRGRNEKLFF; DNA: TGTGCCAGCAGCCCCGACAGGGGGCGTAATGAAAAACTGTTTTTT
J: TRBJ1-4; V: TRBV5-1; D: TRBD1; size: few; CDR3: CASSIAAGGNEKLFF; DNA: TGCGCCAGCAGCATCGCCGCAGGGGGGAATGAAAAACTGTTTTTT
J: TRBJ2-7; V: TRBV6-1; D: TRBD2; size: -; CDR3: CASSDTRLGGYEQYF; DNA: TGTGCCAGCAGTGATACCAGGCTGGGGGGGTACGAGCAGTACTTC
J: TRBJ2-7; V: TRBV10-3; D: TRBD1; size: once; CDR3: CATARTGVAGNEQYF; DNA: TGTGCCACAGCCCGGACAGGGGTCGCCGGGAACGAGCAGTACTTC
J: TRBJ2-5; V: TRBV9; D: TRBD1; size: -; CDR3: CASSAGQGAFQETQYF; DNA: TGTGCCAGCAGCGCTGGACAGGGGGCTTTCCAAGAGACCCAGTACTTC
J: TRBJ2-6; V: TRBV6-5; D: -; size: once; CDR3: CASGSSGANVLTF; DNA: TGTGCCAGCGGCAGCTCTGGGGCCAACGTCCTGACTTTC
J: TRBJ2-2; V: TRBV19; D: TRBD1; size: -; CDR3: CASSPDRADTGELFF; DNA: TGTGCCAGTAGCCCGGACAGGGCCGACACCGGGGAGCTGTTTTTT
J: TRBJ1-5; V: TRBV21-1; D: -; size: -; CDR3: CASSEGQGCRPQHF; DNA: TGTGCCAGCAGCGAAGGACAGGGATGTCGGCCCCAGCATTTT
J: TRBJ2-7; V: TRBV3-1/TRBV3-2; D: TRBD1; size: -; CDR3: CASSQGTGSEQYF; DNA: TGTGCCAGCAGCCAGGGGACAGGCTCCGAGCAGTACTTC
J: TRBJ1-3; V: TRBV6-5; D: -; size: -; CDR3: CASSSGPSGNTIYF; DNA: TGTGCCAGCAGTTCAGGGCCTTCTGGAAACACCATATATTTT
J: TRBJ2-5; V: TRBV28; D: TRBD2; size: -; CDR3: CASSFPTSGGEETQYF; DNA: TGTGCCAGCAGTTTTCCGACTAGCGGGGGGGAAGAGACCCAGTACTTC
J: TRBJ2-5; V: TRBV7-2; D: TRBD2; size: -; CDR3: CASASGVLQETQYF; DNA: TGTGCCAGCGCTAGCGGGGTACTCCAAGAGACCCAGTACTTC
J: TRBJ2-7; V: TRBV18; D: TRBD1; size: -; CDR3: CASSPLDRASYEQYF; DNA: TGTGCCAGCTCACCTCTGGACAGGGCCTCCTACGAGCAGTACTTC
J: TRBJ2-7; V: TRBV12-3/TRBV12-4; D: TRBD2; size: -; CDR3: CASRRLAEAEYF; DNA: TGTGCCAGCAGGCGACTAGCGGAGGCTGAGTACTTC
J: TRBJ2-7; V: TRBV27; D: TRBD2; size: -; CDR3: CASSLYGGGGYEQYF; DNA: TGTGCCAGCAGTTTATACGGGGGGGGCGGCTACGAGCAGTACTTC
J: TRBJ1-2; V: TRBV4-3; D: TRBD1; size: -; CDR3: CASSQENRGNYGYTF; DNA: TGCGCCAGCAGCCAAGAAAACAGGGGTAACTATGGCTACACCTTC
J: TRBJ1-6; V: TRBV6-2/TRBV6-3; D: TRBD1; size: -; CDR3: CASSYPQGDSPLHF; DNA: TGTGCCAGCAGTTACCCACAGGGGGATTCACCCCTCCACTTT
J: TRBJ1-5; V: TRBV20-1; D: -; size: -; CDR3: CSASSEGLGPQHF; DNA: TGCAGTGCTAGTTCTGAGGGCCTGGGGCCCCAGCATTTT
J: TRBJ2-3; V: TRBV11-3; D: TRBD2; size: -; CDR3: CASRRGGGGTDTQYF; DNA: TGTGCCAGCAGGCGGGGCGGGGGGGGCACAGATACGCAGTATTTT
J: TRBJ1-5; V: TRBV4-1; D: -; size: -; CDR3: CASSQGTAYSNQPQHF; DNA: TGCGCCAGCAGCCAAGGGACAGCTTATAGCAATCAGCCCCAGCATTTT
J: TRBJ2-1; V: TRBV1; D: -; size: -; CDR3: CTSSQDPSGGRDEQFF; DNA: TGCACCAGCAGCCAAGATCCTAGCGGGGGGCGGGATGAGCAGTTCTTC
J: TRBJ2-7; V: TRBV2; D: -; size: once; CDR3: CASSITGAGIYEQYF; DNA: TGTGCCAGCAGTATTACAGGGGCGGGGATCTACGAGCAGTACTTC
J: TRBJ2-7; V: TRBV13; D: -; size: -; CDR3: CASSYQEKQYF; DNA: TGTGCCAGCAGCTACCAAGAGAAGCAGTACTTC
J: TRBJ2-5; V: TRBV14; D: TRBD1; size: -; CDR3: CASSQEPDRGRHYSQETQYF; DNA: TGTGCCAGCAGCCAAGAACCGGACAGGGGGAGACATTATAGCCAAGAGACCCAGTACTTC
J: TRBJ1-6; V: TRBV3-1/TRBV3-2; D: -; size: -; CDR3: CASNGARNSPLHF; DNA: TGTGCCAGCAATGGGGCCCGAAATTCACCCCTCCACTTT
J: TRBJ1-4; V: TRBV2; D: TRBD1; size: -; CDR3: CASSVGTAREKLFF; DNA: TGTGCCAGCAGTGTCGGGACAGCGCGTGAAAAACTGTTTTTT
J: TRBJ1-6; V: TRBV7-9; D: TRBD1; size: -; CDR3: CATRTGEVSSPLHF; DNA: TGTGCCACCCGGACAGGGGAAGTTAGTTCACCCCTCCACTTT
J: TRBJ2-5; V: TRBV5-1; D: -; size: -; CDR3: CASSLDRVQETQYF; DNA: TGCGCCAGCAGCTTGGACAGGGTCCAAGAGACCCAGTACTTC
J: TRBJ2-7; V: TRBV4-1; D: -; size: -; CDR3: CASSQLGYYEQYF; DNA: TGCGCCAGCAGCCAGCTGGGCTACTACGAGCAGTACTTC
J: TRBJ1-6; V: TRBV7-2; D: -; size: -; CDR3: CASSLEAAIYSPLHF; DNA: TGTGCCAGCAGCTTAGAAGCGGCCATCTATTCACCCCTCCACTTT
J: TRBJ2-4; V: TRBV7-9; D: TRBD2; size: -; CDR3: CASSPVLAGGGDIQYF; DNA: TGTGCCAGCAGCCCGGTCCTAGCGGGGGGAGGGGACATTCAGTACTTC
J: TRBJ1-1; V: TRBV30; D: TRBD1; size: -; CDR3: CAWTDRDRGFEAFF; DNA: TGTGCCTGGACTGACCGGGACAGGGGATTTGAAGCTTTCTTT
J: TRBJ1-1; V: TRBV6-5; D: TRBD1; size: once; CDR3: CASSPDRARTEAFF; DNA: TGTGCCAGCAGTCCTGACAGGGCCCGGACTGAAGCTTTCTTT
J: TRBJ1-1; V: TRBV14; D: -; size: -; CDR3: CASSQVYTEAFF; DNA: TGTGCCAGCAGCCAAGTATACACTGAAGCTTTCTTT
J: TRBJ2-7; V: TRBV19; D: -; size: once; CDR3: CASSIGQGKRDEQYF; DNA: TGTGCCAGTAGTATAGGCCAGGGTAAAAGGGACGAGCAGTACTTC
J: TRBJ1-4; V: TRBV30; D: TRBD1; size: -; CDR3: CAWSARGATNEKLFF; DNA: TGTGCCTGGAGTGCCAGGGGGGCAACTAATGAAAAACTGTTTTTT
J: TRBJ1-2; V: TRBV29-1; D: -; size: -; CDR3: CSALGNRDGYTF; DNA: TGCAGCGCCTTAGGGAACAGGGATGGCTACACCTTC
J: TRBJ2-1; V: TRBV4-2; D: TRBD2; size: -; CDR3: CASSQVGSSGGLRSYNEQFF; DNA: TGTGCCAGCAGCCAAGTAGGGAGTAGCGGGGGGCTTCGCTCCTACAATGAGCAGTTCTTC
J: TRBJ2-2; V: TRBV10-3; D: TRBD2; size: -; CDR3: CAISARLSGGRAGELFF; DNA: TGTGCCATCAGCGCTCGACTTAGCGGGGGACGTGCCGGGGAGCTGTTTTTT
J: TRBJ1-6; V: TRBV6-6; D: TRBD1; size: -; CDR3: CASFDRGNSPLHF; DNA: TGTGCCAGCTTTGACAGGGGTAATTCACCCCTCCACTTT
J: TRBJ2-5; V: TRBV19; D: -; size: -; CDR3: CASSILGEQGETQYF; DNA: TGTGCCAGTAGTATATTGGGGGAACAGGGCGAGACCCAGTACTTC
J: TRBJ1-5; V: TRBV19; D: TRBD1; size: -; CDR3: CASSKTGVGNQPQHF; DNA: TGTGCCAGTAGTAAAACAGGGGTAGGCAATCAGCCCCAGCATTTT
J: TRBJ1-4; V: TRBV6-2/TRBV6-3; D: -; size: -; CDR3: CASSYVGPSEKLFF; DNA: TGTGCCAGCAGTTACGTGGGGCCTAGTGAAAAACTGTTTTTT
J: TRBJ1-3; V: TRBV3-1/TRBV3-2; D: TRBD1; size: -; CDR3: CASSSDRVAGNTIYF; DNA: TGTGCCAGCAGTTCGGACAGGGTCGCTGGAAACACCATATATTTT
J: TRBJ2-3; V: TRBV7-2; D: -; size: -; CDR3: CASSLELQATQYF; DNA: TGTGCCAGCAGCTTAGAACTGCAAGCTACGCAGTATTTT
J: TRBJ1-5; V: TRBV5-5; D: -; size: -; CDR3: CASSEDYSNQPQHF; DNA: TGTGCCAGCAGCGAGGATTATAGCAATCAGCCCCAGCATTTT
J: TRBJ2-5; V: TRBV18; D: TRBD1; size: -; CDR3: CASSPQGGYQETQYF; DNA: TGTGCCAGCTCACCACAAGGGGGCTACCAAGAGACCCAGTACTTC
J: TRBJ1-5; V: TRBV7-2; D: TRBD1; size: -; CDR3: CASSLGQGEDQPQHF; DNA: TGTGCCAGCAGCTTAGGACAGGGGGAAGATCAGCCCCAGCATTTT